This TCR beta chain was documented in a study of cytomegalovirus exposure and HLA in healthy donors. Study-wide points: HLA alleles were associated with 16,951 TCR beta sequences in a later analysis at 0.05 false discovery rate.

The CDR3 extends over 18 amino acids. Germline lookup yields CDR1 SGHVS and CDR2 FQNEAQ. After removal of 5 bases from V and 8 bases from J, the junction contained 16 bases not matched to a gene. PCR was performed using 60 Vbeta and 13 Jbeta primers. Using immunoSEQ multiplex PCR, the repertoire was profiled, and TCRdb retains in-frame clones only, with some absent. The profile covers 120,000 to 150,000 clones, with 76% appearing a single time and 1.5% to 2% taken by the ten largest. Regarding this clone: Its target is unknown.

The sequenced sample consisted of PBMCs. The chain has TRBV7-8 and TRBJ2-1, with 12 bases identical to TRBD2. This receptor was identified in a woman between 35 and 50 years old in good health and CMV-seronegative. DNA of the CDR3: TGTGCCAGCAGCGGGGTTACTAGCGGGAGGTCCCAGGGCGATGAGCAGTTCTTC. It specifies CASSGVTSGRSQGDEQFF.